The entry that follows covers one T cell receptor (beta chain) sequence. Its antigen is undetermined. This sample was included in a study of cytomegalovirus exposure and HLA in healthy donors. Study details: In a later analysis, the roughly 120 validation repertoires were reported to have used the same platform as the 550 to 850 first-cohort repertoires. Study findings and constraints: A few of the chains that were CMV-associated were confirmed in vitro to be specific for CMV antigens. Many donors carried some public TCRs, although rarity characterized most TCR sequences.

V was pared by 5 bases and J by 8 bases, with 7 bases between. The CDR3 sequence is 11 residues long. CDR1 and CDR2 from the germline V gene are SGHVS and FQNEAQ. Only in-frame clones appear in the TCRdb table, and some are missing; sequencing was by immunoSEQ multiplex PCR. The table has 85,000 to 120,000 clones, about 95% seen once. The source material was PBMCs. The chain joins TRBV7-8 to TRBJ2-1; D is perhaps TRBD2 (5 bases). The clonotype comes from a woman aged 18-29 years in good health and CMV-seronegative. CDR3 in DNA: TGTGCCAGCAGCCTGGACTATGAGCAGTTCTTC. Protein product: CASSLDYEQFF.